Listed below are T cell receptor beta chains from one sample, sequenced in a study of T cells after somatic rescue of genetic block. The method was immunoSEQ multiplex PCR; TCRdb's version includes in-frame clones alone and lacks a portion of them. The sample records tens of thousands of clones, around 96% being singletons. Sequenced: peripheral blood mononuclear cells (PBMCs). The receptors were sampled from a child less than two years old. Each CDR3 is given with its conserved first and last residue. Each record gives: D gene, V gene, J gene, clone size, CDR3 protein, CDR3 DNA. A D gene is named only where the DNA matches it firmly. A row's size may be missing; if present it is once, few, many or a size class.

d_gene: NA; v_gene: TRBV29-1; j_gene: TRBJ1-2; abundance: NA; CDR3aa: CSVPVNYGYTF; CDR3nt: TGCAGCGTTCCGGTTAACTATGGCTACACCTTC
d_gene: NA; v_gene: TRBV27; j_gene: TRBJ1-5; abundance: NA; CDR3aa: CASSPRGGGQPQHF; CDR3nt: TGTGCCAGCAGTCCTCGTGGAGGCGGTCAGCCCCAGCATTTT
d_gene: TRBD2; v_gene: TRBV5-1; j_gene: TRBJ2-1; abundance: NA; CDR3aa: CASSLTLAGYNEQFF; CDR3nt: TGCGCCAGCAGCTTGACCCTAGCGGGTTACAATGAGCAGTTCTTC
d_gene: TRBD1; v_gene: TRBV5-1; j_gene: TRBJ1-2; abundance: NA; CDR3aa: CASSIGQGHYGYTF; CDR3nt: TGCGCCAGCAGCATCGGACAGGGACACTATGGCTACACCTTC
d_gene: TRBD2; v_gene: TRBV9; j_gene: TRBJ2-5; abundance: NA; CDR3aa: CASSAGETSGNSETQYF; CDR3nt: TGTGCCAGCAGCGCAGGGGAAACTAGCGGCAACAGCGAGACCCAGTACTTC
d_gene: NA; v_gene: TRBV28; j_gene: TRBJ1-4; abundance: NA; CDR3aa: CASSRPVGGSREKLFF; CDR3nt: TGTGCCAGCAGTCGCCCGGTAGGCGGGAGTAGGGAAAAACTGTTTTTT
d_gene: TRBD1; v_gene: TRBV28; j_gene: TRBJ1-2; abundance: few; CDR3aa: CASSLGDSYGYTF; CDR3nt: TGTGCCAGCAGTTTAGGGGACAGCTATGGCTACACCTTC
d_gene: TRBD1; v_gene: TRBV19; j_gene: TRBJ1-4; abundance: NA; CDR3aa: CASSIGQGGTNEKLFF; CDR3nt: TGTGCCAGTAGTATCGGCCAGGGGGGAACTAATGAAAAACTGTTTTTT
d_gene: NA; v_gene: TRBV2; j_gene: TRBJ2-3; abundance: once; CDR3aa: CASSDRDTQYF; CDR3nt: TGTGCCAGCAGTGACAGGGATACGCAGTATTTT
d_gene: TRBD2; v_gene: TRBV19; j_gene: TRBJ2-2; abundance: NA; CDR3aa: CASSTGLTSWNTGELFF; CDR3nt: TGTGCCAGTAGTACCGGCTTGACTAGCTGGAACACCGGGGAGCTGTTTTTT
d_gene: NA; v_gene: TRBV5-6; j_gene: TRBJ1-2; abundance: NA; CDR3aa: CASSSYYGYTF; CDR3nt: TGTGCCAGCAGCTCCTACTATGGCTACACCTTC
d_gene: NA; v_gene: TRBV5-4; j_gene: TRBJ2-1; abundance: once; CDR3aa: CASSPKRDNEQFF; CDR3nt: TGTGCCAGCAGCCCAAAGCGGGACAATGAGCAGTTCTTC
d_gene: NA; v_gene: TRBV30; j_gene: TRBJ2-1; abundance: NA; CDR3aa: CAWSLSSYNEQFF; CDR3nt: TGTGCCTGGAGCTTGAGCTCCTACAATGAGCAGTTCTTC
d_gene: TRBD1; v_gene: TRBV19; j_gene: TRBJ2-7; abundance: once; CDR3aa: CASSIQGANEQYF; CDR3nt: TGTGCCAGTAGTATCCAGGGGGCCAACGAGCAGTACTTC
d_gene: TRBD1; v_gene: TRBV4-2; j_gene: TRBJ2-7; abundance: NA; CDR3aa: CASSPGTGGYEQYF; CDR3nt: TGTGCCAGCAGCCCCGGGACAGGGGGCTACGAGCAGTACTTC
d_gene: TRBD1; v_gene: TRBV19; j_gene: TRBJ2-5; abundance: NA; CDR3aa: CASSIATGGETQYF; CDR3nt: TGTGCCAGTAGTATCGCGACAGGGGGAGAGACCCAGTACTTC
d_gene: TRBD1; v_gene: TRBV25-1; j_gene: TRBJ2-3; abundance: NA; CDR3aa: CASSGTGGLNTQYF; CDR3nt: TGTGCCAGCAGTGGGACAGGGGGCTTGAATACGCAGTATTTT
d_gene: NA; v_gene: TRBV4-3; j_gene: TRBJ1-1; abundance: NA; CDR3aa: CASSQAPSNTEAFF; CDR3nt: TGCGCCAGCAGCCAAGCCCCTTCCAACACTGAAGCTTTCTTT
d_gene: NA; v_gene: TRBV5-4; j_gene: TRBJ1-3; abundance: NA; CDR3aa: CASSLSGNTIYF; CDR3nt: TGTGCCAGCAGCTTGTCAGGGAACACCATATATTTT
d_gene: TRBD1; v_gene: TRBV7-9; j_gene: TRBJ2-1; abundance: NA; CDR3aa: CASGAGGVEQFF; CDR3nt: TGTGCCAGCGGAGCAGGGGGCGTTGAGCAGTTCTTC
d_gene: NA; v_gene: TRBV18; j_gene: TRBJ1-1; abundance: once; CDR3aa: CASSPTVNTEAFF; CDR3nt: TGTGCCAGCTCACCCACCGTGAACACTGAAGCTTTCTTT
d_gene: TRBD2; v_gene: TRBV9; j_gene: TRBJ2-2; abundance: NA; CDR3aa: CASSGSGRAGTGELFF; CDR3nt: TGTGCCAGCAGCGGTAGCGGGAGGGCCGGCACCGGGGAGCTGTTTTTT
d_gene: NA; v_gene: TRBV30; j_gene: TRBJ2-2; abundance: NA; CDR3aa: CAWRGGPKTGELFF; CDR3nt: TGTGCCTGGAGAGGGGGACCAAAAACCGGGGAGCTGTTTTTT
d_gene: TRBD1; v_gene: TRBV6-1; j_gene: TRBJ1-5; abundance: NA; CDR3aa: CASSEIGTVRNQPQHF; CDR3nt: TGTGCCAGCAGTGAAATTGGGACAGTTCGCAATCAGCCCCAGCATTTT
d_gene: NA; v_gene: TRBV4-1; j_gene: TRBJ1-6; abundance: NA; CDR3aa: CASSQEPGSSYNSPLHF; CDR3nt: TGCGCCAGCAGCCAAGAACCGGGTAGCTCCTATAATTCACCCCTCCACTTT
d_gene: NA; v_gene: TRBV6-1; j_gene: TRBJ1-5; abundance: NA; CDR3aa: CASSQGGPRSNDPQHF; CDR3nt: TGTGCCAGCAGTCAAGGGGGACCCAGGTCGAACGATCCCCAGCATTTT
d_gene: TRBD1; v_gene: TRBV28; j_gene: TRBJ2-2; abundance: NA; CDR3aa: CASSPRTGGKTGELFF; CDR3nt: TGTGCCAGCAGTCCTCGGACAGGGGGCAAGACCGGGGAGCTGTTTTTT
d_gene: NA; v_gene: TRBV7-2; j_gene: TRBJ2-7; abundance: NA; CDR3aa: CASSLSGLFSYEQYF; CDR3nt: TGTGCCAGCAGCTTAAGCGGGTTGTTCTCCTACGAGCAGTACTTC
d_gene: TRBD1; v_gene: TRBV14; j_gene: TRBJ1-5; abundance: NA; CDR3aa: CASSQTGTGPQHF; CDR3nt: TGTGCCAGCAGCCAAACCGGGACAGGGCCCCAGCATTTT
d_gene: TRBD1; v_gene: TRBV25-1; j_gene: TRBJ2-1; abundance: once; CDR3aa: CASNSRDRRYNEQFF; CDR3nt: TGTGCCAGCAATTCCCGGGACAGGAGATACAATGAGCAGTTCTTC
d_gene: TRBD1; v_gene: TRBV5-5; j_gene: TRBJ2-2; abundance: NA; CDR3aa: CASTSGTATNTGELFF; CDR3nt: TGTGCCAGCACCTCCGGGACAGCTACGAACACCGGGGAGCTGTTTTTT
d_gene: TRBD2; v_gene: TRBV19; j_gene: TRBJ2-2; abundance: NA; CDR3aa: CASSILAGTGELFF; CDR3nt: TGTGCCAGTAGTATACTAGCGGGCACCGGGGAGCTGTTTTTT
d_gene: NA; v_gene: TRBV2; j_gene: TRBJ2-6; abundance: NA; CDR3aa: CASSESGGAGANVLTF; CDR3nt: TGTGCCAGCAGTGAATCGGGGGGCGCTGGGGCCAACGTCCTGACTTTC
d_gene: TRBD2; v_gene: TRBV7-9; j_gene: TRBJ2-1; abundance: NA; CDR3aa: CASSLPSGTSGSGEQFF; CDR3nt: TGTGCCAGCAGCTTACCCTCCGGGACTAGCGGGAGTGGGGAGCAGTTCTTC
d_gene: TRBD2; v_gene: TRBV28; j_gene: TRBJ2-1; abundance: NA; CDR3aa: CASSFGLAVEQFF; CDR3nt: TGTGCCAGCAGTTTTGGTCTAGCGGTTGAGCAGTTCTTC
d_gene: NA; v_gene: TRBV6-1; j_gene: TRBJ1-5; abundance: NA; CDR3aa: CASSERGDQPQHF; CDR3nt: TGTGCCAGCAGTGAAAGGGGGGACCAGCCCCAGCATTTT
d_gene: TRBD2; v_gene: TRBV28; j_gene: TRBJ2-5; abundance: NA; CDR3aa: CASSIGPGGFQETQYF; CDR3nt: TGTGCCAGCAGTATCGGGCCGGGAGGCTTCCAAGAGACCCAGTACTTC
d_gene: TRBD1; v_gene: TRBV19; j_gene: TRBJ2-1; abundance: NA; CDR3aa: CASSLPGTGGDEQFF; CDR3nt: TGTGCCAGTAGCCTTCCCGGGACAGGGGGCGATGAGCAGTTCTTC
d_gene: NA; v_gene: TRBV7-2; j_gene: TRBJ1-3; abundance: NA; CDR3aa: CASSLGGNRGNTIYF; CDR3nt: TGTGCCAGCAGCTTAGGGGGTAACAGGGGAAACACCATATATTTT
d_gene: NA; v_gene: TRBV13; j_gene: TRBJ2-3; abundance: NA; CDR3aa: CASSGGLTTDTQYF; CDR3nt: TGTGCCAGCAGCGGCGGACTAACCACAGATACGCAGTATTTT
d_gene: NA; v_gene: TRBV18; j_gene: TRBJ2-5; abundance: once; CDR3aa: CASSPGQKETQYF; CDR3nt: TGTGCCAGCTCACCAGGACAGAAAGAGACCCAGTACTTC
d_gene: TRBD2; v_gene: TRBV9; j_gene: TRBJ2-2; abundance: NA; CDR3aa: CASSASGSGTGELFF; CDR3nt: TGTGCCAGCAGCGCTAGCGGGAGTGGCACCGGGGAGCTGTTTTTT
d_gene: NA; v_gene: TRBV25-1; j_gene: TRBJ2-2; abundance: NA; CDR3aa: CASSEWGAGELFF; CDR3nt: TGTGCCAGCAGTGAATGGGGGGCCGGGGAGCTGTTTTTT
d_gene: TRBD2; v_gene: TRBV7-9; j_gene: TRBJ2-7; abundance: NA; CDR3aa: CANGGAHEQYF; CDR3nt: TGTGCCAACGGGGGGGCCCACGAGCAGTACTTC
d_gene: TRBD2; v_gene: TRBV18; j_gene: TRBJ2-1; abundance: NA; CDR3aa: CASSPTSGPYNEQFF; CDR3nt: TGTGCCAGCTCACCTACTAGCGGGCCCTACAATGAGCAGTTCTTC
d_gene: TRBD2; v_gene: TRBV5-6; j_gene: TRBJ2-5; abundance: NA; CDR3aa: CASSFGLAGPQETQYF; CDR3nt: TGTGCCAGCAGCTTTGGACTAGCGGGGCCACAAGAGACCCAGTACTTC
d_gene: NA; v_gene: TRBV27; j_gene: TRBJ1-3; abundance: once; CDR3aa: CASSPWTDLASGNTIYF; CDR3nt: TGTGCCAGCAGTCCGTGGACAGACCTCGCCTCTGGAAACACCATATATTTT